This T cell receptor beta chain was observed in a study of T-cell memory formation after mild COVID-19. TCRdb fed the 5' RACE reads into MiXCR, producing one record per CDR3 protein. Of about 360,000 distinct CDR3 sequences listed, 10% to 15% are singletons. Material: PBMCs or a T cell subset sorted from them (not recorded which). The origin of this receptor is a man between 18 and 35 years old who had mild COVID-19 (a few samples of this study predate the infection). Cell type and time point are not known.

The CDR3 region is CASSPPENSPLHF. The DNA for the CDR3 is TGTGCCAGCAGCCCTCCGGAGAATTCACCCCTCCACTTT. The genes are TRBV5-6 and TRBJ1-6; D call uncertain. Trimming removed 4 bases from V and 7 bases from J, with 9 bases in between. Germline-derived CDR1 and CDR2 are SGHDT and YYEEEE. There are 13 residues in the CDR3.